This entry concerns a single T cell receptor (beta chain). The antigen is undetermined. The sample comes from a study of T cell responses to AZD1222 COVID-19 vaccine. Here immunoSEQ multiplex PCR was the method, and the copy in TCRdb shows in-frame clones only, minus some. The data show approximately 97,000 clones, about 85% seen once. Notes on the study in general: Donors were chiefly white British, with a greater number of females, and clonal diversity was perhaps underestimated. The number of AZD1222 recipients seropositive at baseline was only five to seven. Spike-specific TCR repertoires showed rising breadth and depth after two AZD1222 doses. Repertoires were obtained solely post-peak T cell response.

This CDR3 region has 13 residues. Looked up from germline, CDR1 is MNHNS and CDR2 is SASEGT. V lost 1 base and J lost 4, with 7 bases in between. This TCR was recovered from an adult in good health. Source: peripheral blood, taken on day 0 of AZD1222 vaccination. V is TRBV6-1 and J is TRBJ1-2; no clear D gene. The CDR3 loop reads CASSEEEGYGYTF. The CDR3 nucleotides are TGTGCCAGCAGTGAAGAGGAGGGCTATGGCTACACCTTC.